These 20 T cell receptor beta chains were all obtained from the same sample, sequenced in a study of OX40 agonist ivuxolimab in advanced cancers. To prepare the library, the immunoSEQ multiplex PCR assay was applied. TCRdb's version of the immuneACCESS table is confined to in-frame rearrangements and falls short of the full clone set. An unresolved V gene accounts for under half of the shortfall where checked; the remainder is of unknown origin. The sample profile shows about 93,000 clones; 90% to 95% of them were found once. Around 3% of the sample rests with the top ten. Sequencing used CD4+ or CD8+ T cells sorted from blood, obtained in a trial of the OX40 agonist ivuxolimab. These receptors all stem from an adult with an advanced solid tumor such as melanoma, head and neck, liver or kidney cancer.

This sequence joins TRBV5-8 and TRBJ2-3; maybe TRBD1 (6 bases). This CDR3 has 17 amino acids. Trimming pared 0 bases from V and 5 bases from J, leaving 19 bases between. Germline V CDR1 and CDR2: SGHTS, YDEGEE. CDR3 bases: TGTGCCAGCAGCTTGGCCGGCAGGGGTTGGGGAGAAGATACGCAGTATTTT. Protein sequence: CASSLAGRGWGEDTQYF. The full variable domain, in which reference TRBV5-8 and TRBJ2-3 provide the parts outside the CDR3, is EAGVTQSPTHLIKTRGQQATLRCSPISGHTSVYWYQQALGLGLQFLLWYDEGEERNRGNFPPRFSGRQFPNYSSELNVNALELEDSALYLCASSLAGRGWGEDTQYFGPGTRLTVL.

J is TRBJ2-7 and V is TRBV19; 11 nucleotides align to TRBD1. The germline gives CDR1 LNHDA, CDR2 SQIVND (reference sequence). With 5 bases clipped from V and 3 bases from J, the junction kept 3 bases outside the gene matches. This CDR3 has 14 amino acids. The CDR3 region is CASSAGTGGYEQYF. In DNA form, the CDR3 reads TGTGCCAGTAGTGCCGGGACAGGGGGCTACGAGCAGTACTTC. Complete variable domain (other parts from reference TRBV19 and TRBJ2-7): DGGITQSPKYLFRKEGQNVTLSCEQNLNHDAMYWYRQDPGQGLRLIYYSQIVNDFQKGDIAEGYSVSREKKESFPLTVTSAQKNPTAFYLCASSAGTGGYEQYFGPGTRLTVT.

This chain connects TRBV29-1 to TRBJ1-4; 7 nucleotides match TRBD1. Germline CDR1 and CDR2: SQVTM and ANQGSEA. The CDR3 loop spans 15 amino acids. The trim removed 4 bases at V and 8 bases at J, leaving 13 bases unmatched. CDR3 amino acids: CSVVSWDSGAEKLFF. CDR3 DNA: TGCAGCGTTGTTTCGTGGGACAGTGGCGCGGAAAAACTGTTTTTT.

This clone was observed once. The chain joins TRBV4-1 to TRBJ1-1; D gene ambiguous. CDR1 and CDR2 from the germline V gene are MGHRA and YSYEKL. CDR3 size: 12 residues. Trimming shortened V by 2 bases and J by 1 base, and 2 bases separated the two germline ends. CDR3 bases: TGCGCCAGCAGCCAACAGAACACTGAAGCTTTCTTT. This codes for CASSQQNTEAFF.

The chain links TRBV4-3 to TRBJ1-2; TRBD1 might be the D (5 bases). With 0 bases removed from V and 8 bases from J, the gap between germline ends came to 10 bases. Germline V gene data show CDR1 as LGHNA and CDR2 as YSLEER. The CDR3 totals 13 residues. The CDR3 protein is CASSQDAGEGYTF. The CDR3 DNA sequence: TGCGCCAGCAGCCAAGATGCGGGGGAAGGCTACACCTTC.

The chain recombines TRBV5-5 with TRBJ2-7, with 8 bases identical to TRBD1. V shed 0 bases, J shed 4 bases, and the junction held 3 bases outside the gene matches. The germline CDR1 and CDR2 sequences are SGHKS and YYEKEE (reference sequence). The CDR3 loop spans 14 amino acids. CDR3 loop: CASSLGQGAYEQYF. The DNA of the CDR3 is TGTGCCAGCAGCTTGGGCCAGGGGGCGTACGAGCAGTACTTC.

The V and J genes are TRBV13 and TRBJ2-1; a weak D match, TRBD2 (5 bases). Germline V lookup: CDR1 PRHDT, CDR2 FYEKMQ (reference sequence). V lost 0 bases and J lost 4, with 13 bases in between. The CDR3 is 16 amino acids. CDR3 in amino acids: CASSLGASHTYNEQFF. The CDR3, as DNA: TGTGCCAGCAGCTTAGGGGCTAGCCACACTTACAATGAGCAGTTCTTC.

V gene TRBV6-9 combines with J gene TRBJ2-7; D is unresolved. This CDR3 has 15 amino acids. From germline, CDR1 is MNHGY and CDR2 SVAAGI. The germline V and J ends were trimmed by 2 bases and 2 bases, with 13 bases remaining between them. Here the CDR3 reads CASSYGRRLPYEQYF. CDR3 DNA: TGTGCCAGCAGTTATGGTCGGCGTCTCCCCTACGAGCAGTACTTC.

The rearrangement uses TRBV28 and TRBJ1-1; D is undetermined. CDR1 and CDR2 (germline): MDHEN, SYDVKM. This CDR3 has 16 residues. Trimming stripped 5 bases from V and 1 base from J, with 17 bases between. The CDR3 DNA reads TGTGCCAGCAGTCCGATTCCGGGAGCGGAGAACACTGAAGCTTTCTTT. Translated, it gives CASSPIPGAENTEAFF.

This chain joins TRBV6-1 and TRBJ2-5, with 9 bases fitting TRBD1. The junction had 7 bases not matched to a gene; V was cut back by 3 bases and J by 5 bases. CDR3 length: 15 residues. Germline V gives CDR1 MNHNS, CDR2 SASEGT. CDR3 sequence reads: CASSEGQGSMETQYF. CDR3 nucleotides: TGTGCCAGCAGTGAGGGACAGGGTTCTATGGAGACCCAGTACTTC.

In this sample, this clone turned up a few times. The chain uses TRBV27 and TRBJ1-2; the D is unclear. Trimming pared 5 bases from V and 5 bases from J, leaving 12 bases between. CDR3 length equals 13 residues. Germline assignment: CDR1 MNHEY and CDR2 SMNVEV (reference sequence). CDR3 residues: CASSPSGRYGYTF. The CDR3 nucleotides are TGTGCCAGCAGTCCTTCTGGGAGGTATGGCTACACCTTC.

The chain recombines TRBV2 with TRBJ1-2; perhaps TRBD1 as D (6 bases). The CDR3 length is 16 residues. Germline CDR1 and CDR2: SNHLY and FYNNEI. Trimming removed 2 bases at V and 4 bases at J, with 17 bases between. CDR3 sequence: CASSEWGGGKGYGYTF. CDR3 coding DNA: TGTGCCAGCAGTGAATGGGGAGGGGGAAAAGGCTATGGCTACACCTTC.

This sequence joins TRBV28 and TRBJ2-7; 8 bases map to TRBD1. Germline V gives CDR1 MDHEN, CDR2 SYDVKM. This CDR3 is 14 amino acids long. V trimming: 4 bases; J trimming: 2 bases; junction bases outside the gene matches: 4. Here the CDR3 reads CASSSDRVTYEQYF. CDR3 bases: TGTGCCAGCAGTTCGGACAGGGTAACCTACGAGCAGTACTTC. The full variable domain, its missing parts supplied by reference TRBV28 and TRBJ2-7, is DVKVTQSSRYLVKRTGEKVFLECVQDMDHENMFWYRQDPGLGLRLIYFSYDVKMKEKGDIPEGYSVSREKKERFSLILESASTNQTSMYLCASSSDRVTYEQYFGPGTRLTVT.

The chain joins TRBV29-1 to TRBJ2-3, with a possible D match to TRBD1 (6 bases). Per germline, CDR1 SQVTM and CDR2 ANQGSEA. This CDR3 comprises 15 residues. V gave up 6 bases and J gave up 1 base, with 17 bases separating them. The CDR3 reads CSVDLQGFRTDTQYF. The CDR3 coding sequence is TGCAGCGTGGACTTACAGGGATTTCGCACAGATACGCAGTATTTT.

The chain has TRBV20-1 and TRBJ2-3; D call uncertain. V lost 5 bases and J lost 0, with 3 bases in between. CDR3 length equals 11 residues. Germline V CDR1 and CDR2: DFQATT, SNEGSKA (reference sequence). The CDR3 sequence is CSARSTDTQYF. CDR3 nucleotide sequence: TGCAGTGCTCGAAGCACAGATACGCAGTATTTT.

The V call is TRBV9, the J call TRBJ2-5, with no clear D. Germline V CDR1 and CDR2: SGDLS, YYNGEE. CDR3 length: 15 residues. V was pared by 0 bases and J by 5 bases, with 14 bases between. In DNA form, the CDR3 reads TGTGCCAGCAGCGTAGGAAGGGCCGAGCTGGAGACCCAGTACTTC. This translates into CASSVGRAELETQYF.

The rearrangement uses TRBV14 and TRBJ2-7; maybe TRBD1 (7 bases). Trimming took 4 bases from V and 1 from J, leaving 17 bases between them. CDR1 is SGHDN, CDR2 FVKESK, per germline. CDR3 length: 16 amino acids. The CDR3 DNA follows: TGTGCCAGCAGCCTAACGACAGGGAGGATTTCCTACGAGCAGTACTTC. It is translated as CASSLTTGRISYEQYF.

The CDR3 spells CASSFLGGRDEQYF. The CDR3 DNA reads as TGTGCCAGCAGTTTTCTGGGGGGTAGGGACGAGCAGTACTTC. V usage is TRBV27 and J usage is TRBJ2-7, with a weak D call TRBD2 (6 bases). The length of the CDR3 is 14 residues. V was trimmed by 3 bases and J by 5 bases, leaving 14 bases between them. Germline CDR1 is MNHEY and CDR2 is SMNVEV (reference sequence).

The chain carries TRBV13 and TRBJ2-7; 10 nucleotides line up with TRBD2. There are 16 residues in the CDR3. Trimming took 0 bases from V and 5 from J; bases not matched to a gene: 7. Germline CDR1 is PRHDT and CDR2 is FYEKMQ (reference sequence). Here the CDR3 DNA reads TGTGCCAGCAGCTTAGGCCCGTCTAGCGGGAGCCACGAGCAGTACTTC. It is translated as CASSLGPSSGSHEQYF.

The V call is TRBV4-1, the J call TRBJ2-1, with 8 bases that match TRBD2. Germline V gene sequence: CDR1 MGHRA, CDR2 YSYEKL. This CDR3 has 15 amino acids. V lost 5 bases, J lost 5 bases, and 8 bases stayed unmatched. CDR3 loop: CASSVRLAPNNEQFF. The CDR3 DNA reads as TGCGCCAGCAGCGTTCGACTAGCGCCAAACAATGAGCAGTTCTTC.